Below, 21 T cell receptor beta chains from the same sample are listed, as sequenced in a study of blood T cells in healthy people across ages. A second roughly 7 to 12 cycle PCR used barcoded and J-beta primers. TCRdb redid the calling of the 5' RACE reads with MiXCR, one entry per CDR3 protein. The profile shows roughly 1,500,000 distinct CDR3 sequences, 42% of them singletons. The sequencing input was blood. These receptors all come from a woman aged 18-29 years in good health.

The CDR3 DNA sequence: TGTGCCAGCAGTTATGCTCCCGGGGAGAATGAGCAGTTCTTC. Protein: CASSYAPGENEQFF. The rearrangement links TRBV6-5 to TRBJ2-1; TRBD2 might be the D (5 bases). The ends were cut back, 3 bases at V and 7 bases at J, with 13 bases in the middle. In germline, CDR1 is MNHEY, CDR2 SVGAGI. CDR3 length equals 14 residues.

On this clonotype: One junction end disagrees with the germline gene, perhaps due to a read error. The chain combines TRBV11-2 with TRBJ2-7; no definite D call. The J call is doubtful: the DNA matches TRBJ2-4 better. From germline, CDR1 is SGHAT and CDR2 FQNNGV. This CDR3 has 13 amino acids. This chain's CDR3 is CARSSGVGDIQYF. For the CDR3, the DNA is TGTGCCCGCAGCTCTGGGGTTGGGGACATTCAGTACTTC.

This chain links TRBV20-1 with TRBJ2-3; 13 positions agree with TRBD2. Germline lookup yields CDR1 DFQATT and CDR2 SNEGSKA (reference sequence). This CDR3 is 16 amino acids long. Trimming took 3 bases from V and 4 from J; bases not matched to a gene: 7. This CDR3 reads CSARWTSGSRPDTQYF. The CDR3 DNA is TGCAGTGCTAGGTGGACTAGCGGGAGTAGGCCAGATACGCAGTATTTT.

The gene calls are TRBV12-3 or TRBV12-4 and TRBJ1-1, with D unclear. V was pared by 5 bases and J by 0 bases, with 16 bases between. The CDR3 loop spans 16 amino acids. The CDR3 region has the DNA TGTGCCAGCAGTCCTCTCGTGCATGACATGAACACTGAAGCTTTCTTT. Encoded protein: CASSPLVHDMNTEAFF.

In this sample, this clonotype turned up a few times. The chain combines TRBV5-1 with TRBJ1-5, with D unresolved. This CDR3 is 14 amino acids long. Trimming stripped 5 bases from V and 6 bases from J, with 15 bases between. Per germline, CDR1 SGHRS and CDR2 YFSETQ. For the CDR3, the DNA is TGCGCCAGCAGAGCGGGAGTGGCAGGTCAGCCCCAGCATTTT. The encoded protein is CASRAGVAGQPQHF. Supplemented by reference TRBV5-1 and TRBJ1-5, the full variable domain reads KAGVTQTPRYLIKTRGQQVTLSCSPISGHRSVSWYQQTPGQGLQFLFEYFSETQRNKGNFPGRFSGRQFSNSRSEMNVSTLELGDSALYLCASRAGVAGQPQHFGDGTRLSIL.

In this sample, this clonotype turned up once. CDR3 sequence reads: CASSEDASGGYNEQFF. CDR3 nucleotides: TGTGCCAGCAGCGAGGACGCTAGCGGGGGCTACAATGAGCAGTTCTTC. The V and J genes are TRBV9 and TRBJ2-1; 10 bases match TRBD2. The CDR3 consists of 16 residues. The V and J ends lost 3 bases and 3 bases, in that order; junction bases with no gene match: 6. CDR1 and CDR2 (germline): SGDLS, YYNGEE.

In nucleotides, the CDR3 is TGTGCCAGCAGCCTCGGGACTAGCGAGGGGGGCTATGAGCAGTTCTTC. It specifies CASSLGTSEGGYEQFF. V usage is TRBV4-2 and J usage is TRBJ2-1, with 10 nucleotides matching TRBD2. In germline, CDR1 is LGHNA, CDR2 YNFKEQ. V shed 4 bases and J 8 bases; nucleotides not matched to a gene: 11. The CDR3 has 16 amino acids.

This chain joins TRBV4-1 and TRBJ2-1; TRBD2 agrees at 9 bases. Germline V gene lookup returns CDR1 MGHRA and CDR2 YSYEKL. The length of the CDR3 is 15 residues. Losses at the gene ends were 5 bases for V and 8 bases for J; bases not matched to a gene: 10. CDR3 sequence reads: CASSSLSGSIDEQFF. For the CDR3, the DNA is TGCGCCAGCAGCTCTCTTAGCGGGAGTATCGATGAGCAGTTCTTC.

Details on this clonotype: Compared with germline, one end of the junction differs, possibly owing to a read error. V gene TRBV12-3 or TRBV12-4 combines with J gene TRBJ1-2; no firm D call. This CDR3 is 13 amino acids long. CDR3 loop: CASRLGVNYGYTF. The CDR3 nucleotides are TGTGCCAGCAGATTAGGAGTTAACTATGGCTACACCTTC.

In regard to this clonotype: The junction departs from the called germline gene at one end, perhaps through a read error. Written as DNA, the CDR3 is TGTGCCAGCAGTTCACAAAAAGCCGGGACCGGGTCTGAAGAACTGTTTTTT. Protein: CASSSQKAGTGSEELFF. The V and J genes are TRBV28 and TRBJ1-4; D perhaps matches TRBD1 (5 bases). In germline, CDR1 is MDHEN, CDR2 SYDVKM. This CDR3 comprises 17 residues.

The gene calls are TRBV10-2 and TRBJ2-3; tentatively, D is TRBD1 or TRBD2 (5 bases each). The CDR3 is 11 residues long. Germline CDR1 is WSHSY and CDR2 is SAAADI. V was shortened by 6 bases and J by 10 bases, with 11 bases between the two germline ends. The CDR3, as DNA: TGCGCCAGCAGCCGGGACCAGGCGCAGTATTTT. The encoded protein is CASSRDQAQYF.

The table lists this clonotype with a few counts. The chain recombines TRBV5-1 with TRBJ1-4; D remains unclear. The CDR3 runs 15 residues. Trimming cost V 5 bases and J 0 bases, with 11 bases left between them. CDR1 is SGHRS, CDR2 YFSETQ, per germline. The CDR3 region is CASRLTGATNEKLFF. As DNA, the CDR3 is TGCGCCAGCAGGCTGACCGGCGCAACTAATGAAAAACTGTTTTTT.

DNA of the CDR3: TGCAGCGCCTCGCCCCTATTGACGAGTGAGCAGTTCTTC. Its protein product is CSASPLLTSEQFF. The chain employs TRBV29-1 and TRBJ2-1; D call uncertain. Trimming took off 7 bases at V and 9 bases at J, with 19 bases between the two ends. Germline V gene data show CDR1 as SQVTM and CDR2 as ANQGSEA. The CDR3 loop spans 13 amino acids.

The rearrangement links TRBV3-1 to TRBJ2-1, with D possibly TRBD2 on 6 matching bases. V lost 0 bases and J lost 12, with 15 bases in between. Germline V gene lookup returns CDR1 LGHDT and CDR2 YNNKEL (reference sequence). The CDR3 totals 14 residues. This CDR3 is CASSQEFSRDAQFF. CDR3 sequence (DNA): TGTGCCAGCAGCCAAGAGTTTTCGCGGGACGCGCAGTTCTTC.

To note about this clonotype: Germline is not matched at one junction end, which may reflect a read error. The rearrangement uses TRBV2 and TRBJ2-7, with a weak D call TRBD2 (6 bases). The CDR3 extends over 13 amino acids. Germline V CDR1 and CDR2: SNHLY, FYNNEI. CDR3 in DNA: TGTGTCAGCAATAGCGGAGACTCCTACGAGCAGTACTTC. This encodes CVSNSGDSYEQYF.

The V and J genes are TRBV7-8 and TRBJ2-3; 7 bases agree with TRBD2. Germline loops: CDR1 SGHVS, CDR2 FQNEAQ. V trimming: 6 bases; J trimming: 3 bases; junction bases outside the gene matches: 12. This CDR3 is built from 16 residues. CDR3: CASSWWNGGTTDTQYF. CDR3 coding DNA: TGTGCCAGCAGTTGGTGGAACGGGGGGACGACAGATACGCAGTATTTT.

Turning to this clonotype: One junction end disagrees with the germline gene, perhaps due to a read error. The chain couples TRBV7-7 to TRBJ2-4; the D is unclear. The CDR3 runs 16 residues. Germline V gives CDR1 SSHAT, CDR2 FNYEAQ (reference sequence). Here the CDR3 DNA reads TGTGCTAGCAGCCACTTGACTCGAGTCGGAAAAAACATTCAGTACTTC. Amino acid sequence: CASSHLTRVGKNIQYF.

This chain joins TRBV6-6 and TRBJ1-6; D call uncertain. V lost 0 bases and J 13 bases, leaving 13 bases between the germline ends. CDR3 length: 14 amino acids. The germline gives CDR1 MNHNY, CDR2 SVGAGI (reference sequence). CDR3 sequence (DNA): TGTGCCAGCAGTTACTCAGGCTTACCCTGGCCCCTCCACTTT. As protein: CASSYSGLPWPLHF.

The gene calls are TRBV12-5 and TRBJ2-7; D is unresolved. The germline V gene encodes CDR1 LGHNT and CDR2 FRNRAP. This CDR3 is built from 13 residues. V dropped 1 base and J dropped 4 bases, with 8 bases sitting between them. CDR3 region: CASGLGQKYEQYF. CDR3 bases: TGTGCTAGTGGTTTGGGTCAGAAATACGAGCAGTACTTC.

The chain carries TRBV12-3 or TRBV12-4 and TRBJ1-6; a possible D gene is TRBD1 (5 bases). This CDR3 has 15 residues. V was clipped by 3 bases and J by 9 bases, with 15 bases between them. DNA for the CDR3: TGTGCCAGCAGTTTCCAGGGAAATATCCCTTCACCCCTCCACTTT. This codes for CASSFQGNIPSPLHF.

The chain is built from TRBV6-6 and TRBJ2-1; the D gene could be TRBD1 or TRBD2 (5 bases each). Trimming took 4 bases from V and 3 from J, leaving 19 bases between them. The V gene's germline CDR1 is MNHNY and CDR2 SVGAGI (reference sequence). The CDR3 is 17 residues long. The CDR3, as DNA: TGTGCCAGCAGTTCCTCCTTCCGGGACGACGACTACAATGAGCAGTTCTTC. Residues: CASSSSFRDDDYNEQFF.